These T cell receptor beta chains were read from a single sample in a study of blood T cell repertoires in COVID-19. Some clones are missing from TCRdb's copy, which holds only in-frame ones; the method was immunoSEQ multiplex PCR. Here the sample spans about 230,000 clones, more than 65% being singletons. Input material: peripheral blood. These receptors were collected from a man aged 50-60 years with active or convalescent COVID-19. CDR3s include the opening cysteine and the closing phenylalanine or tryptophan.

TRBV19	TRBJ2-2	CASSISSGNTGELFF
TRBV6-6	TRBJ2-5	CASSYGDQETQYF
TRBV28	TRBJ2-3	CASSSGRTDTQYF
TRBV11-3	TRBJ1-1	CASSLRTNTEAFF
TRBV7-3	TRBJ2-1	CASSLAGQHNEQFF
TRBV7-2	TRBJ2-2	CASSLLAGADTGELFF
TRBV28	TRBJ2-3	CASSFRDIGDTQYF
TRBV5-4	TRBJ2-1	CASSLASGRYDNEQFF
TRBV19	TRBJ1-4	CASRDRVATNEKLFF
TRBV6-5	TRBJ1-1	CASSRDRENTEAFF
TRBV2	TRBJ1-5	CASSEELKDFQPQHF
TRBV6-6	TRBJ2-7	CASNADRELPYEQYF
TRBV5-1	TRBJ2-1	CASSLGGEVRNEQFF
TRBV9	TRBJ2-7	CASSVGSRSGEQYF
TRBV9	TRBJ2-5	CASSASGLQETQYF
TRBV7-8	TRBJ1-6	CASSPTGRSPLHF
TRBV19	TRBJ1-5	CASSTLNRSNQPQHF
TRBV20-1	TRBJ1-6	CSASGTDSSYNSPLHF
TRBV7-3	TRBJ2-2	CASSLQASGGAAIGELFF
TRBV30	TRBJ1-4	CAWSRGQGNEKLFF
TRBV18	TRBJ2-5	CASTSGETQYF
TRBV27	TRBJ1-5	CASSMAGTGDQPQHF
TRBV6-2/TRBV6-3	TRBJ2-6	CASSYDDSRHVLTF
TRBV19	TRBJ1-4	CASNDDRGRNEKLFF
TRBV6-5	TRBJ2-7	CASIQGSSLYEQYF
TRBV9	TRBJ2-5	CASSVVPGRETQYF
TRBV4-2	TRBJ1-1	CASSQRSGRGSTEAFF
TRBV5-1	TRBJ1-6	CASRGDREFQSPLHF
TRBV3-1/TRBV3-2	TRBJ2-3	CASSHPGLASYF
TRBV10-3	TRBJ1-1	CAISELGQITEAFF
TRBV10-2	TRBJ1-4	CASSDWDRDEKLFF
TRBV28	TRBJ2-7	CASSLGRSYEQYF
TRBV4-1	TRBJ1-4	CASSQIRQGEEKLFF
TRBV5-4	TRBJ2-2	CASSLVRGVVPGELFF
TRBV15	TRBJ1-1	CATSSFPGNTEAFF
TRBV4-1	TRBJ2-3	CASSQDGTSGGSTDTQYF
TRBV4-1	TRBJ1-4	CASSHMPRTNEKLFF
TRBV28	TRBJ2-3	CASSSTSYLDTQYF
TRBV5-1	TRBJ1-2	CASSLYPGAGSKQANYGYTF
TRBV5-1	TRBJ2-1	CASRGQGARFSYNEQFF
TRBV2	TRBJ1-1	CASSDMRGVRRWTEAFF